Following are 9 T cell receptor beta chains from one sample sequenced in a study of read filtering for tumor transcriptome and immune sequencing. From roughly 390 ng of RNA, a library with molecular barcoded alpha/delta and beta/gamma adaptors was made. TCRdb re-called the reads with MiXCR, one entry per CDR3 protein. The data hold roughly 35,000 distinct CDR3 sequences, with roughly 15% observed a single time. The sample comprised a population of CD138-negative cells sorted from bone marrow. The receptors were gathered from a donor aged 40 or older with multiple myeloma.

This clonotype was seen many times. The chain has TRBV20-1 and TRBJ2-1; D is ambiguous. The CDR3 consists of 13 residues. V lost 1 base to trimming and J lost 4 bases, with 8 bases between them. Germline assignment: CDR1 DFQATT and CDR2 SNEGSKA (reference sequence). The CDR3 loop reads CSARAILYNEQFF. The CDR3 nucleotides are TGCAGTGCTAGAGCTATACTGTACAATGAGCAGTTCTTC.

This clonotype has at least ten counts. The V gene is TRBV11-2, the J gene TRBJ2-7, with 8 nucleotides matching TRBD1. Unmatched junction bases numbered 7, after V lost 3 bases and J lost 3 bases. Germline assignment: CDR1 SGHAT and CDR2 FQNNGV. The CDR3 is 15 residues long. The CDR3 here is CASSLVWTGIYEQYF. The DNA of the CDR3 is TGTGCCAGCAGCTTGGTCTGGACAGGGATCTACGAGCAGTACTTC.

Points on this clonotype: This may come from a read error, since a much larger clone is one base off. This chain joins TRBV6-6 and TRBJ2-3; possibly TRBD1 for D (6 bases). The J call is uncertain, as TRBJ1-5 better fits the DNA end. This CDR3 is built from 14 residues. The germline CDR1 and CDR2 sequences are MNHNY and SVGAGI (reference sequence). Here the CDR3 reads CASRPGQRQITQHF. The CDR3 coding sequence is TGTGCCAGCAGACCGGGACAAAGACAGATTACGCAGCATTTT.

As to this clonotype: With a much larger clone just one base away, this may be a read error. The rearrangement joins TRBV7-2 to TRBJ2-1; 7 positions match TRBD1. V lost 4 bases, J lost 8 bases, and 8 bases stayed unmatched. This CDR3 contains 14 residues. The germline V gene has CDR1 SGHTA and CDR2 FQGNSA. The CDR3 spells CASSSGTDGDEQFF. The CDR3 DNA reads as TGTGCCAGCAGCTCCGGGACAGACGGCGATGAGCAGTTCTTC. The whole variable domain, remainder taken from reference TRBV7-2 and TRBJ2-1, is GAGVSQSPSNKVTEKGKDVELRCDPISGHTALYWYRQSLGQGLEFLIYFQGNSAPDKSGLPSDRFSAERTGGSVSTLTIQRTQQEDSAVYLCASSSGTDGDEQFFGPGTRLTVL.

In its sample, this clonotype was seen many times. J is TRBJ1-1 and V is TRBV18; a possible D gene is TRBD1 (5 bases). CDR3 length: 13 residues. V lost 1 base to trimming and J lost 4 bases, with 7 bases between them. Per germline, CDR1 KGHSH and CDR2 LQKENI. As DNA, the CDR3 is TGTGCCAGCTCACCACAGGGGCGCACTGAAGCTTTCTTT. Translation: CASSPQGRTEAFF.

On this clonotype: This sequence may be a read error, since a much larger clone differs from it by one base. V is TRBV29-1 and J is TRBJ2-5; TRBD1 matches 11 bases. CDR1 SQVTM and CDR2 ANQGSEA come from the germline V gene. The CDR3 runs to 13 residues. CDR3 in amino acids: CEGGQGGEETQYF. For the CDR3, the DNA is TGCGAAGGGGGACAGGGGGGTGAAGAGACCCAGTACTTC.

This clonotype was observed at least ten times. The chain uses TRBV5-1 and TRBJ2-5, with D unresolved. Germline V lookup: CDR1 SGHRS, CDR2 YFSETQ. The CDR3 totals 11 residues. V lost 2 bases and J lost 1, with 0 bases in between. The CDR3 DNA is TGCGCCAGCAGCTTCCAAGAGACCCAGTACTTC. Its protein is CASSFQETQYF.

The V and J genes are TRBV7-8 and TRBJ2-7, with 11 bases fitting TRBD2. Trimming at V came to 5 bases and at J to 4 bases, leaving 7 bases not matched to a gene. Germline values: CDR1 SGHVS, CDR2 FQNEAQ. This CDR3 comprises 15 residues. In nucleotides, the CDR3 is TGTGCCAGCAGCGTAACCGGGACTAGCGGATACGAGCAGTACTTC. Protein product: CASSVTGTSGYEQYF.

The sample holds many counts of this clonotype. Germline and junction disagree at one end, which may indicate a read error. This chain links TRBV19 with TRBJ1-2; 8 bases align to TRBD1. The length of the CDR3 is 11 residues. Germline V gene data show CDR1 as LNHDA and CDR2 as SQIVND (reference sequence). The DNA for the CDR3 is TGTGCCAGTAGTATCCAGGACAGGGTGTCCTTC. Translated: CASSIQDRVSF.